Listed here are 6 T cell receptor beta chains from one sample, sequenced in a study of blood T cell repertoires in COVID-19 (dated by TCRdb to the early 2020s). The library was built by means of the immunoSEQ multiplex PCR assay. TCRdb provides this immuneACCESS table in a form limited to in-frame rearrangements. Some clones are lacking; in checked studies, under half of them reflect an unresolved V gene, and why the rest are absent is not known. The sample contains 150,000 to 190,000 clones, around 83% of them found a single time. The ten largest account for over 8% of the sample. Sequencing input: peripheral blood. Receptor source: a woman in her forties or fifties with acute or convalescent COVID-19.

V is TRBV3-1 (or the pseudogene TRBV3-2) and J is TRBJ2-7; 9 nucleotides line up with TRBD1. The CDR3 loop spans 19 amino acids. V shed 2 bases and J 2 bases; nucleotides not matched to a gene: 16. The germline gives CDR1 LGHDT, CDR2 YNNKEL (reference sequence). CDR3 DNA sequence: TGTGCCAGCAGCCAAAACAGGGGGCCCGACCTCCTAGGTCCCTACGAGCAGTACTTC. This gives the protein CASSQNRGPDLLGPYEQYF.

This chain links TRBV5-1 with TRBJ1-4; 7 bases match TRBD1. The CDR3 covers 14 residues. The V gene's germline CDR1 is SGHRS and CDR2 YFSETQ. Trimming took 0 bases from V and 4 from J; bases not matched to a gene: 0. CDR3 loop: CASSLDRGNEKLFF. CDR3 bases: TGCGCCAGCAGCTTGGACAGGGGTAATGAAAAACTGTTTTTT. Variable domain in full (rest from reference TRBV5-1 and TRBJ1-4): KAGVTQTPRYLIKTRGQQVTLSCSPISGHRSVSWYQQTPGQGLQFLFEYFSETQRNKGNFPGRFSGRQFSNSRSEMNVSTLELGDSALYLCASSLDRGNEKLFFGSGTQLSVL.

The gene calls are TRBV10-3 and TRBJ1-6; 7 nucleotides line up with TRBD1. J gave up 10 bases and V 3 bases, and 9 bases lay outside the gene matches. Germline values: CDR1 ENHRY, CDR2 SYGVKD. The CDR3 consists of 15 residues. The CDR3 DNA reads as TGTGCCATCAGTGACACAGGGGAGCCTTGGTCACCCCTCCACTTT. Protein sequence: CAISDTGEPWSPLHF.

This CDR3 is CASSGQDDGGYTF. The CDR3 coding sequence is TGTGCCAGCAGTGGACAGGACGACGGTGGCTACACCTTC. V gene TRBV28 combines with J gene TRBJ1-2; 7 positions match TRBD1. CDR3 length: 13 amino acids. V gave up 5 bases and J gave up 7 bases; unmatched junction bases: 7. The V gene's germline CDR1 is MDHEN and CDR2 SYDVKM.

CDR3 nucleotides: TGCGCCAGCAGCCAGGGGTGGGCCCAAGAGACCCAGTACTTC. This sequence encodes CASSQGWAQETQYF. The chain recombines TRBV5-1 with TRBJ2-5, with a weak D call TRBD1 (6 bases). The V end was cut by 4 bases, the J end by 1 base, with 11 bases between. The CDR3 length is 14 residues. CDR1 and CDR2 from the germline V gene are SGHRS and YFSETQ.

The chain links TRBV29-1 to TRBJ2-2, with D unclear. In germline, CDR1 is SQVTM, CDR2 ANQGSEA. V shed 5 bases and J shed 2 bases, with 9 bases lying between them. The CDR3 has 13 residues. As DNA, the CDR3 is TGCAGCGTTAGACTTCGAAACACCGGGGAGCTGTTTTTT. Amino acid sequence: CSVRLRNTGELFF.